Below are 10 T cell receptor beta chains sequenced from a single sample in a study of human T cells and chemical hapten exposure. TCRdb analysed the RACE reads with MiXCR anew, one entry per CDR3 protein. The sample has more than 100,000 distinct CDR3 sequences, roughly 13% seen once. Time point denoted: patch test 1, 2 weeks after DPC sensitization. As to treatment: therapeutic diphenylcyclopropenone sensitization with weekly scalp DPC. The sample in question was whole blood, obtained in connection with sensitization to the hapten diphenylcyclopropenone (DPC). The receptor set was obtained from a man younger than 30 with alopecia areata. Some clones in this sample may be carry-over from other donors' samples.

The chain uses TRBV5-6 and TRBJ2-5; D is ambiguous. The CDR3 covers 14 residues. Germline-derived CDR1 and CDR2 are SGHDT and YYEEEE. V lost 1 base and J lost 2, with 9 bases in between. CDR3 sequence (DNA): TGTGCCAGCAGCTTGACCGGTCGACAAGAGACCCAGTACTTC. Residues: CASSLTGRQETQYF.

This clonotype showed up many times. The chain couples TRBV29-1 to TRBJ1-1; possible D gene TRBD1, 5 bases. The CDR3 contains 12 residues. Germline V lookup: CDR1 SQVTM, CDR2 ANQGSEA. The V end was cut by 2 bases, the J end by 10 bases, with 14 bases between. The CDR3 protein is CSVERDSGGAFF. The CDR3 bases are TGCAGCGTTGAACGGGACTCAGGTGGAGCTTTCTTT.

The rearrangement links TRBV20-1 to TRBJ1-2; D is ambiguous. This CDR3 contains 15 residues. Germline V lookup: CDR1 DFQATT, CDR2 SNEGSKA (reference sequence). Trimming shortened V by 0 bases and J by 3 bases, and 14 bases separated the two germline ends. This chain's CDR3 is CSAREPGRVDYGYTF. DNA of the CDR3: TGCAGTGCTAGAGAGCCCGGGAGGGTTGACTATGGCTACACCTTC.

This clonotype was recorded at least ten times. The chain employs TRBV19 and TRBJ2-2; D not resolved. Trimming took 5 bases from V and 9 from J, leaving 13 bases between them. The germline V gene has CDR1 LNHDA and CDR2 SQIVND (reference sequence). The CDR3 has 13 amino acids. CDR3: CASSAGRSRELFF. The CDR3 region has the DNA TGTGCCAGTAGTGCAGGACGGTCTAGGGAGCTGTTTTTT.

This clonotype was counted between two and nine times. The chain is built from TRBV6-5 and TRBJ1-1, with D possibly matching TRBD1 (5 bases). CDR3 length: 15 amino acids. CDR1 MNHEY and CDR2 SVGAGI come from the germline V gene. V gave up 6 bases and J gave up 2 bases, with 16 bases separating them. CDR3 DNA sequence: TGTGCCAGCAGCTCAGATGGGGGGGGAAACACTGAAGCTTTCTTT. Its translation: CASSSDGGGNTEAFF.

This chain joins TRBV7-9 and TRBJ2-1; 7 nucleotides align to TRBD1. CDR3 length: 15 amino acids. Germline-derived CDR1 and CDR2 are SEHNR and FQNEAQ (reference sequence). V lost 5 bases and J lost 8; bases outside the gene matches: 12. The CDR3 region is CASSTDREISHEQFF. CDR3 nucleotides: TGTGCCAGCAGCACAGACAGGGAAATTTCGCATGAGCAGTTCTTC.

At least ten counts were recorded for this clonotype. The chain's CDR3 is CASSQAPGTNNEQFF. The CDR3, as DNA: TGTGCCAGCAGCCAAGCTCCGGGGACCAATAATGAGCAGTTCTTC. The chain has TRBV3-1 and TRBJ2-1; D is perhaps TRBD1 or TRBD2 (5 bases each). The V and J ends lost 1 base and 7 bases respectively, with 14 bases between them. The CDR3 contains 15 residues. Germline values: CDR1 LGHDT, CDR2 YNNKEL (reference sequence).

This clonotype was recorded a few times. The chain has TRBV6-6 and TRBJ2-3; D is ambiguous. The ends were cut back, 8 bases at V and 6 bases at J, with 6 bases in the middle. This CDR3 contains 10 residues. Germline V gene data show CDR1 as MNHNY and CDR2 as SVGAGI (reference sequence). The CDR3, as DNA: TGTGCCAGCGGGCTCGATACGCAGTATTTT. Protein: CASGLDTQYF.

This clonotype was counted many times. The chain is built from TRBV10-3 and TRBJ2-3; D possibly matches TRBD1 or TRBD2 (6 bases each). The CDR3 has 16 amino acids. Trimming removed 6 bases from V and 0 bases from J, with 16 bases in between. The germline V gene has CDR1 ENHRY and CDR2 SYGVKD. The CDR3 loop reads CAISLADSHSTDTQYF. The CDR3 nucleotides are TGTGCCATCAGCTTAGCGGACAGCCATAGCACAGATACGCAGTATTTT.

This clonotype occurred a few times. The CDR3 region is CASSSHDVGTGGPGELFF. The CDR3 region has the DNA TGCGCCAGCAGCTCCCACGACGTCGGGACAGGGGGCCCCGGGGAGCTGTTTTTT. This chain uses TRBV5-1 with TRBJ2-2, with 12 bases identical to TRBD1. The V and J ends lost 3 bases and 6 bases, in that order; junction bases with no gene match: 12. The length of the CDR3 is 18 residues. Germline lookup yields CDR1 SGHRS and CDR2 YFSETQ.